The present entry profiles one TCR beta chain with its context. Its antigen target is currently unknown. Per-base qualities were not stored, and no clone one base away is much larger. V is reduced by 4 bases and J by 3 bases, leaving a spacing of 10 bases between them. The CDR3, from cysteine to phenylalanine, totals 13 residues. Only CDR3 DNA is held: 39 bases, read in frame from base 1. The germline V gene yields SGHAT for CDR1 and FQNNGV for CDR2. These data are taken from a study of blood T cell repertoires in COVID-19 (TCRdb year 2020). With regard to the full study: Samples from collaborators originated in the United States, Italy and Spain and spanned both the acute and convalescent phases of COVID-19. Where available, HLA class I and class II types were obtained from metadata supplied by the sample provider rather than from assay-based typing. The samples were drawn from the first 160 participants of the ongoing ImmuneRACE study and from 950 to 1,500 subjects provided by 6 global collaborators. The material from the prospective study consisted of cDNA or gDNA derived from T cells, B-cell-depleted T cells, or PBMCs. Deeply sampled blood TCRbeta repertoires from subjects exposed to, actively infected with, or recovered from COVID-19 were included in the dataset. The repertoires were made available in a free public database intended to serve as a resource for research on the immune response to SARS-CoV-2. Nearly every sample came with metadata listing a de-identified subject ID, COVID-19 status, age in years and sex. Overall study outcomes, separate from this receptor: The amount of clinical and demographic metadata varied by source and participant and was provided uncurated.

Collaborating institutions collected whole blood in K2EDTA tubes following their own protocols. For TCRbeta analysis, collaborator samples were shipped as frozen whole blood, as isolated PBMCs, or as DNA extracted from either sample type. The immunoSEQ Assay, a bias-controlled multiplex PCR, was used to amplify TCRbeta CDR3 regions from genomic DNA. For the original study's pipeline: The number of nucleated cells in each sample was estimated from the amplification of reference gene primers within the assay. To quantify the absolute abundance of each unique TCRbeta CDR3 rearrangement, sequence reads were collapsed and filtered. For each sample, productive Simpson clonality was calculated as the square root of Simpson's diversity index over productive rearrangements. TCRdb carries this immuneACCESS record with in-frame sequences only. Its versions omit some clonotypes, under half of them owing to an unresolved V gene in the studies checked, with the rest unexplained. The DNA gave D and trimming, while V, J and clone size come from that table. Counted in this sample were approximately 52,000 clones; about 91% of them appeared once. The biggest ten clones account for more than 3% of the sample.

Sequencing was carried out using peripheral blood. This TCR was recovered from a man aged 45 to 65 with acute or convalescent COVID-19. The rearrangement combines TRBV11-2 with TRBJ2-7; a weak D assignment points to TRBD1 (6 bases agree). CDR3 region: CASSSQGGYEQYF. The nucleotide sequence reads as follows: TGTGCCAGCAGCTCACAGGGCGGCTACGAGCAGTACTTC.